This record looks at one T cell receptor (beta chain) sequence and its context. The antigen remains undetermined. Measured with immunoSEQ multiplex PCR; TCRdb has only the in-frame clones, and not every one. The sample lists almost 85,000 clones, just over 85% seen once, with around 6% in the top ten. The source of the sample is a study of OX40 agonist ivuxolimab in advanced cancers. Notes on the study in general: Antigen targets of the expanded peripheral T cells went undetermined. By week 6 at 0.1 to 3.0 mg/kg, blood CD4+ and CD8+ T cells had expanded clonally.

V was cut by 6 bases and J by 7 bases, with 22 bases left in between. The CDR3 has 15 amino acids. Germline assignment: CDR1 MGHDK and CDR2 SYGVNS. This clonotype originated in an adult with an advanced solid tumor such as melanoma, head and neck, liver or kidney cancer. V and J are TRBV25-1 and TRBJ2-7; D might be TRBD1 or TRBD2, each matching 5 bases. The sequenced sample was CD4+ or CD8+ T cells sorted from blood, obtained in a trial of the OX40 agonist ivuxolimab. The CDR3 sequence: CASRVMGRVRGEQYF. As DNA, the CDR3 is TGTGCCAGCAGGGTTATGGGGCGGGTACGAGGGGAGCAGTACTTC.